The clone carrying this T cell receptor (beta chain) was counted at least ten times. Its antigen is unidentified. The sample belongs to a study of Graves' ophthalmopathy and Graves' hyperthyroidism. General study results and limits: Blood repertoires reportedly contained most expanded thyroid clonotypes above 0.001 frequency. For separating ophthalmopathy from stable hyperthyroidism, a 13-signature model gave about 90% sensitivity and about 82% specificity.

CDR3 length: 13 residues. V dropped 5 bases and J dropped 3 bases, with 11 bases sitting between them. Germline V gene data show CDR1 as SGHTA and CDR2 as FQGTGA. Uncontrolled infections, pregnancy, lactation or other autoimmune diseases led to patient exclusion. Establishment of the diagnosis relied upon clinical symptoms, serum thyroxine, TRAb, thyroid ultrasound and orbital computed tomography. The study amplified TCR beta CDR3 regions using RNA transcripts. HTBI primers served in a first-round RT-PCR, which a second-round multiplex PCR followed. TCRdb analysed the multiplex PCR reads with MiXCR anew, one entry per CDR3 protein. The sample has about 700,000 distinct CDR3 sequences; roughly 40% are singletons.

The sequencing input was peripheral blood. This receptor was identified in an adult man with Graves' ophthalmopathy. J is TRBJ2-7 and V is TRBV7-3, with D possibly TRBD1 on 5 matching bases. CDR3 coding DNA: TGTGCCAGCAGCCAGGCAGGGATCTACGAGCAGTACTTC. It is translated as CASSQAGIYEQYF.